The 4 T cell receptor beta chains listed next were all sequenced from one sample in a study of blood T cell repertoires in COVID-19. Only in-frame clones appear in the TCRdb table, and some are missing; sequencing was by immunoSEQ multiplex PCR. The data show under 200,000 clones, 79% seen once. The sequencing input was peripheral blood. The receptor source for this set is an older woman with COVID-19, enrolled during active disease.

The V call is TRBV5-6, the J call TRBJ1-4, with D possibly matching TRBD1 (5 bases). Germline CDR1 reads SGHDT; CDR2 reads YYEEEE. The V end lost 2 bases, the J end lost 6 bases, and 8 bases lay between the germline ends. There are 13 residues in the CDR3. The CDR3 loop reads CASSFGRDEKLFF. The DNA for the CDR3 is TGTGCCAGCAGCTTTGGCAGGGATGAAAAACTGTTTTTT.

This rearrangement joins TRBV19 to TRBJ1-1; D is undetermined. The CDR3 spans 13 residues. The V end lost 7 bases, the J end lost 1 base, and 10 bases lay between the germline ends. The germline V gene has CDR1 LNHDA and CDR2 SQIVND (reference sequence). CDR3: CASTRAANTEAFF. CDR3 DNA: TGTGCCAGTACCCGAGCGGCGAACACTGAAGCTTTCTTT.

CDR3 coding DNA: TGTGCCAGCAGGTATGCCACATCCACAGATACGCAGTATTTT. Translating gives CASRYATSTDTQYF. The V and J genes are TRBV5-6 and TRBJ2-3, with D hard to call. The CDR3 totals 14 residues. Trimming took off 5 bases at V and 2 bases at J, with 12 bases between the two ends. Germline CDR1 and CDR2: SGHDT and YYEEEE.

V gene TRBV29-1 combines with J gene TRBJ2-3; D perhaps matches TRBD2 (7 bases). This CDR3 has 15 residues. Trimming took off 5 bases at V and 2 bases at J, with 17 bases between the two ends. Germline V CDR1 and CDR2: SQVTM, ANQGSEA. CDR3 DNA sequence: TGCAGCGTTACTGAGGGGGGGGCCCCCACAGATACGCAGTATTTT. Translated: CSVTEGGAPTDTQYF.